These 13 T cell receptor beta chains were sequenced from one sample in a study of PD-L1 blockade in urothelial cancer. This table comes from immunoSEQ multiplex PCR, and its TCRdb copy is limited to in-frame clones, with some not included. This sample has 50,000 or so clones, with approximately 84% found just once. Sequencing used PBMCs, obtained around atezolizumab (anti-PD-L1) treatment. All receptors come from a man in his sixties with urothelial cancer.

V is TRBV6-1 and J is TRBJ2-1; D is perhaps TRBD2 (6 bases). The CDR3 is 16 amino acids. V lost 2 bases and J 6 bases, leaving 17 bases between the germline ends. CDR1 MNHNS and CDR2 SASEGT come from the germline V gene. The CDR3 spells CASSEWLGTSRNEQFF. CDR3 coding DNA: TGTGCCAGCAGTGAATGGCTGGGTACTAGCCGCAATGAGCAGTTCTTC.

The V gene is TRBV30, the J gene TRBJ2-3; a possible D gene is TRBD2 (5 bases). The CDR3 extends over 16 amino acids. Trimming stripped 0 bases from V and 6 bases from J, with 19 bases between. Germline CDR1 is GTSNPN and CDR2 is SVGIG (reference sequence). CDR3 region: CAWSVTEPGRRDTQYF. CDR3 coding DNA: TGTGCCTGGAGTGTTACCGAACCCGGCCGGAGGGATACGCAGTATTTT.

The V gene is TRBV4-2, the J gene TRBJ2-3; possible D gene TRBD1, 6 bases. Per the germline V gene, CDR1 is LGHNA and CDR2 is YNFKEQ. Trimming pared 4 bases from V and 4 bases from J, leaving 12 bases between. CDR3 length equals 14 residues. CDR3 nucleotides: TGTGCCAGCAGCCCCCGACAGGTTGCAGATACGCAGTATTTT. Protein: CASSPRQVADTQYF.

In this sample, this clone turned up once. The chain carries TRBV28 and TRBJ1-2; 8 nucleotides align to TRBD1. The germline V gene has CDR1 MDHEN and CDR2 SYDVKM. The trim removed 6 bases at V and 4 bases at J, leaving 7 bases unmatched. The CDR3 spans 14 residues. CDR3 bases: TGTGCCAGCAGCCCGGGACAGGCGATCTATGGCTACACCTTC. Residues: CASSPGQAIYGYTF.

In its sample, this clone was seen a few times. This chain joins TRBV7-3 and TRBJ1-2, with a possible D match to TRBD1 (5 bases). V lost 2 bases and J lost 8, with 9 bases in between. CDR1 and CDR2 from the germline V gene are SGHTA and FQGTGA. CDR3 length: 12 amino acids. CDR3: CASSLPPGGYTF. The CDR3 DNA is TGTGCCAGCAGCTTACCGCCAGGGGGCTACACCTTC. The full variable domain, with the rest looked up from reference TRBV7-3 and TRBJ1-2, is GAGVSQTPSNKVTEKGKYVELRCDPISGHTALYWYRQSLGQGPEFLIYFQGTGAADDSGLPNDRFFAVRPEGSVSTLKIQRTERGDSAVYLCASSLPPGGYTFGSGTRLTVV.

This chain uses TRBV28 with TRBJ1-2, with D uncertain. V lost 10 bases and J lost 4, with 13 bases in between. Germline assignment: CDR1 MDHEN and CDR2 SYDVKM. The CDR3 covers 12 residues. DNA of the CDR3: TGTGCCACCCAGATATCTTTCTATGGCTACACCTTC. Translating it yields CATQISFYGYTF.

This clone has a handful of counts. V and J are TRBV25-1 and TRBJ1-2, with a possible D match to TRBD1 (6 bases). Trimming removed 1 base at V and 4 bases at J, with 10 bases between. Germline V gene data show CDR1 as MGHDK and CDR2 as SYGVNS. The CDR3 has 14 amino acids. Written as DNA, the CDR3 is TGTGCCAGCAGTGAATCTGGGGGCAGCTATGGCTACACCTTC. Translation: CASSESGGSYGYTF.

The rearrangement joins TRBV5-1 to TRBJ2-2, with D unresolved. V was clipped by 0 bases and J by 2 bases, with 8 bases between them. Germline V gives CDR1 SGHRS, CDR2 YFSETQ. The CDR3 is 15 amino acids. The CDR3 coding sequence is TGCGCCAGCAGCTTGGCCGGGTCCAACACCGGGGAGCTGTTTTTT. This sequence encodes CASSLAGSNTGELFF.

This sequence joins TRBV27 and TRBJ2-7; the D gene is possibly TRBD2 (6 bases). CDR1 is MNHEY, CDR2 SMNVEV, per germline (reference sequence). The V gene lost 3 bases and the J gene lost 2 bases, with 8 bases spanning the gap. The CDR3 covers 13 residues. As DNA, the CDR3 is TGTGCCAGCAGTTTTGGGAGGACCTACGAGCAGTACTTC. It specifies CASSFGRTYEQYF.

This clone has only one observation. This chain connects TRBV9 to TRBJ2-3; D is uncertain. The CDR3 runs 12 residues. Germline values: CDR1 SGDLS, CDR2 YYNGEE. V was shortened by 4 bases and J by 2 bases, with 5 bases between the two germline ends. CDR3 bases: TGTGCCAGCAGCCGAGTCACAGATACGCAGTATTTT. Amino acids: CASSRVTDTQYF.

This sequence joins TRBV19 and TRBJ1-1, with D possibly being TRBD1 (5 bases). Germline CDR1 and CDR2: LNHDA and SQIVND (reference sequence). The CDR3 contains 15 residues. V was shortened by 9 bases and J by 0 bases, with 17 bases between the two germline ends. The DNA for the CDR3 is TGTGCCAGCACCCCCCCGGGGACTCTGAACACTGAAGCTTTCTTT. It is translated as CASTPPGTLNTEAFF.

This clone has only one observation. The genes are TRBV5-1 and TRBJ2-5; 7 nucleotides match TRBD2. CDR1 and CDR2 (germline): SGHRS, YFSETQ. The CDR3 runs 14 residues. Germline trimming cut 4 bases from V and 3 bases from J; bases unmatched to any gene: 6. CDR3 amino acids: CASSRRGGEETQYF. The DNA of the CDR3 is TGCGCCAGCAGCCGACGCGGGGGAGAAGAGACCCAGTACTTC.

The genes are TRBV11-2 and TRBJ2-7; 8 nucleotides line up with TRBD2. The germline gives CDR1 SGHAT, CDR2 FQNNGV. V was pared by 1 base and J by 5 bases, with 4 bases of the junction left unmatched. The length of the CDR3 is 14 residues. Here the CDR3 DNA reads TGTGCCAGCAGCTTAGCGGGAGGGTTTAACGAGCAGTACTTC. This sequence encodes CASSLAGGFNEQYF.